The 18 T cell receptor beta chains listed next were all sequenced from one sample in a study of cytomegalovirus exposure and HLA in healthy donors. PCR primers comprised 60 Vbeta and 13 Jbeta primers. Some clones are missing from TCRdb's copy, which holds only in-frame ones; the method was immunoSEQ multiplex PCR. The table shows more than 150,000 clones, with around 80% occurring only once. The specimen was PBMCs. The origin of the receptors is a girl aged 10 to 17 in good health and CMV-seropositive.

V usage is TRBV5-1 and J usage is TRBJ2-3; 12 nucleotides match TRBD2. CDR3 length: 18 amino acids. CDR1 and CDR2 (germline): SGHRS, YFSETQ. The trim removed 5 bases at V and 0 bases at J, leaving 10 bases unmatched. CDR3 in amino acids: CASSIGLAGPFSTDTQYF. The DNA for the CDR3 is TGCGCCAGCAGTATCGGACTAGCGGGACCCTTTAGCACAGATACGCAGTATTTT.

The gene calls are TRBV19 and TRBJ1-1; the D is unclear. Germline loops: CDR1 LNHDA, CDR2 SQIVND (reference sequence). V was cut by 3 bases and J by 0 bases, with 14 bases left in between. CDR3 length: 16 amino acids. CDR3 region: CASSIELSQMNTEAFF. The CDR3 region has the DNA TGTGCCAGTAGTATCGAACTGTCCCAAATGAACACTGAAGCTTTCTTT.

The chain couples TRBV13 to TRBJ1-6; maybe TRBD1 (6 bases). CDR3 size: 13 residues. From germline, CDR1 is PRHDT and CDR2 FYEKMQ (reference sequence). The ends were cut back, 5 bases at V and 10 bases at J, with 12 bases in the middle. CDR3 sequence: CASSPSGQSPLHF. The CDR3 nucleotides are TGTGCCAGCAGCCCCTCCGGACAGTCACCCCTCCACTTT.

The rearrangement joins TRBV7-9 to TRBJ2-7; TRBD1 matches at 7 bases. CDR1 is SEHNR and CDR2 is FQNEAQ in the germline V gene (reference sequence). The CDR3 totals 14 residues. Losses at the gene ends were 5 bases for V and 1 base for J; bases not matched to a gene: 5. CDR3 in DNA: TGTGCCAGCAGCCGAGGGACAGAATCCTACGAGCAGTACTTC. It translates to CASSRGTESYEQYF.

The V call is TRBV6-5, the J call TRBJ1-1; 11 bases align to TRBD1. Losses at the gene ends were 0 bases for V and 4 bases for J; bases not matched to a gene: 4. CDR3 length: 16 residues. Germline V gives CDR1 MNHEY, CDR2 SVGAGI. CDR3 region: CASSYSRDRGGTEAFF. For the CDR3, the DNA is TGTGCCAGCAGTTACTCGAGGGACAGGGGGGGCACTGAAGCTTTCTTT.

The rearrangement links TRBV6-5 to TRBJ2-1; 12 bases fit TRBD1. The V and J ends lost 2 bases and 10 bases, in that order; junction bases with no gene match: 9. CDR3 size: 16 residues. Per the germline V gene, CDR1 is MNHEY and CDR2 is SVGAGI. CDR3 sequence (DNA): TGTGCCAGCAGTTACGCACCGGGACAGGGGGCAGGGGAGCAGTTCTTC. This codes for CASSYAPGQGAGEQFF.

The table lists this clone with a count of one. The chain carries TRBV4-3 and TRBJ2-7; TRBD1 aligns across 9 bases. V shed 1 base, J shed 1 base, and the junction held 5 bases outside the gene matches. The CDR3 has 16 residues. Germline V CDR1 and CDR2: LGHNA, YSLEER. The CDR3 protein is CASSQAPGQGSYEQYF. CDR3 bases: TGCGCCAGCAGCCAAGCCCCGGGACAGGGATCCTACGAGCAGTACTTC.

Of note for this clone: The junction does not match germline at one end; this may be a read error. Other DNA sequences in this specimen translate into the identical CDR3. This chain links TRBV12-5 with TRBJ1-1, with a tentative D call TRBD1 (6 bases). This CDR3 is 18 amino acids long. Per the germline V gene, CDR1 is LGHNT and CDR2 is FRNRAP. CDR3: CASGLRARGWGMNTEAFF. The CDR3 DNA reads TGTGCTAGCGGTTTGAGGGCCAGGGGATGGGGCATGAACACTGAAGCTTTCTTT.

The chain has TRBV7-9 and TRBJ2-7; D is unresolved. V was shortened by 1 base and J by 0 bases, with 7 bases between the two germline ends. The CDR3 consists of 14 residues. The germline V gene has CDR1 SEHNR and CDR2 FQNEAQ (reference sequence). The CDR3 DNA reads as TGTGCCAGCAGCTTAGACGCTAGCTCCTACGAGCAGTACTTC. This sequence encodes CASSLDASSYEQYF.

The rearrangement links TRBV19 to TRBJ1-2, with 8 bases fitting TRBD1. This CDR3 comprises 14 residues. The V gene's germline CDR1 is LNHDA and CDR2 SQIVND (reference sequence). The trim removed 7 bases at V and 4 bases at J, leaving 8 bases unmatched. This CDR3 reads CASTAGTGRYGYTF. CDR3 coding DNA: TGTGCCAGTACCGCCGGGACAGGTCGCTATGGCTACACCTTC.

The V call is TRBV14, the J call TRBJ2-2, with TRBD1 identical over 8 bases. Germline V gives CDR1 SGHDN, CDR2 FVKESK. The CDR3 sequence is 15 residues long. Losses at the gene ends were 7 bases for V and 0 bases for J; bases not matched to a gene: 4. CDR3 protein: CASKPGQANTGELFF. The CDR3 nucleotides are TGTGCCAGCAAGCCGGGACAGGCGAACACCGGGGAGCTGTTTTTT. The whole variable domain, filled in from reference TRBV14 and TRBJ2-2, reads EAGVTQFPSHSVIEKGQTVTLRCDPISGHDNLYWYRRVMGKEIKFLLHFVKESKQDESGMPNNRFLAERTGGTYSTLKVQPAELEDSGVYFCASKPGQANTGELFFGEGSRLTVL.

The chain recombines TRBV12-5 with TRBJ2-7; 15 nucleotides align to TRBD2. J gave up 3 bases and V 0 bases, and 6 bases lay outside the gene matches. The CDR3 extends over 18 amino acids. Germline-derived CDR1 and CDR2 are LGHNT and FRNRAP. The CDR3 sequence: CASGLVLGLAGGFYEQYF. The DNA of the CDR3 is TGTGCTAGTGGTTTGGTACTGGGACTAGCGGGAGGCTTCTACGAGCAGTACTTC.

The chain couples TRBV25-1 to TRBJ1-4; TRBD1 matches at 7 bases. From germline, CDR1 is MGHDK and CDR2 SYGVNS. The CDR3 consists of 14 residues. Losses at the gene ends were 5 bases for V and 3 bases for J; bases not matched to a gene: 3. In nucleotides, the CDR3 is TGTGCCAGCAGTTCAGGGGGGCCTAATGAAAAACTGTTTTTT. It encodes CASSSGGPNEKLFF.

The chain carries TRBV5-1 and TRBJ1-1; no clear D gene. This CDR3 contains 17 residues. The germline V gene encodes CDR1 SGHRS and CDR2 YFSETQ. Trimming took off 0 bases at V and 0 bases at J, with 15 bases between the two ends. The DNA of the CDR3 is TGCGCCAGCAGCTTGGTAGTTCTCCGGGGTATGAACACTGAAGCTTTCTTT. The encoded protein is CASSLVVLRGMNTEAFF.

The J gene is TRBJ2-5, the V gene TRBV30, with unresolved D. The J call may be wrong; the DNA end is better matched by TRBJ2-7. From germline, CDR1 is GTSNPN and CDR2 SVGIG (reference sequence). The CDR3 has 15 amino acids. The CDR3: CAWSAPPVSSYEQYF. The CDR3 bases are TGTGCCTGGAGTGCTCCGCCTGTGAGCTCCTACGAGCAGTACTTC.

V gene TRBV15 combines with J gene TRBJ2-1, with 7 bases matching TRBD2. This CDR3 comprises 17 residues. The J segment lost 4 bases and the V segment lost 4 bases, leaving 13 bases of the junction unmatched. Germline-derived CDR1 and CDR2 are LNHNV and YYDKDF (reference sequence). The CDR3 reads CATSTVGGLAGYNEQFF. DNA for the CDR3: TGTGCCACCAGCACAGTCGGGGGTTTAGCGGGTTACAATGAGCAGTTCTTC.

The chain has TRBV5-4 and TRBJ1-2; 8 nucleotides align to TRBD1. With 5 bases clipped from V and 2 bases from J, the junction kept 14 bases outside the gene matches. CDR1 SGHNT and CDR2 YYREEE come from the germline V gene (reference sequence). The CDR3 spans 17 residues. CDR3 nucleotide sequence: TGTGCCAGCAGATTCACCCCCCGGGACAGGCAGAACTATGGCTACACCTTC. It translates to CASRFTPRDRQNYGYTF. The full variable domain, in which reference TRBV5-4 and TRBJ1-2 provide the parts outside the CDR3, is ETGVTQSPTHLIKTRGQQVTLRCSSQSGHNTVSWYQQALGQGPQFIFQYYREEENGRGNFPPRFSGLQFPNYSSELNVNALELDDSALYLCASRFTPRDRQNYGYTFGSGTRLTVV.

A single count supports this clone. The chain links TRBV5-1 to TRBJ1-2, with D unresolved. Germline CDR1 and CDR2: SGHRS and YFSETQ. Trimming shortened V by 3 bases and J by 4 bases, and 19 bases separated the two germline ends. The CDR3 is made up of 16 amino acids. CDR3 sequence (DNA): TGCGCCAGCAGCTCAACGGAGGGTAAGGGCGCCTATGGCTACACCTTC. It is translated as CASSSTEGKGAYGYTF. The full variable domain, with the rest looked up from reference TRBV5-1 and TRBJ1-2, is KAGVTQTPRYLIKTRGQQVTLSCSPISGHRSVSWYQQTPGQGLQFLFEYFSETQRNKGNFPGRFSGRQFSNSRSEMNVSTLELGDSALYLCASSSTEGKGAYGYTFGSGTRLTVV.